Below, 31 T cell receptor beta chains from the same sample are listed, as sequenced in a study of CD8+CD57+ T cells in acquired aplastic anemia. TCR beta VDJ and CDR3 profiling used genomic DNA as template. One entry per CDR3 protein, called by TCRdb with MiXCR from the reads. The sample lists some 200,000 distinct CDR3 sequences, almost 35% occurring once. Sequenced input: sorted CD4+, CD8+, or CD8+CD57+ T cells (not recorded which) from PBMCs. These receptors originate from a human donor in good health, serving as a control.

Turning to this clonotype: This clone may be a read error of a much larger clone one base away. V gene TRBV20-1 combines with J gene TRBJ2-7, with D perhaps TRBD2 (5 bases). V was trimmed by 6 bases and J by 3 bases, leaving 18 bases between them. This CDR3 has 14 amino acids. Germline CDR1 and CDR2: DFQATT and SNEGSKA (reference sequence). The CDR3 loop is CSAHDSAGIYEQYF. As DNA, the CDR3 is TGCAGTGCCCATGACTCTGCGGGTATCTACGAGCAGTACTTC.

This clonotype showed up many times. The chain combines TRBV7-2 with TRBJ2-1, with 8 bases fitting TRBD2. Germline-derived CDR1 and CDR2 are SGHTA and FQGNSA. The junction had 2 bases not matched to a gene; V was cut back by 5 bases and J by 2 bases. This CDR3 is built from 14 residues. CDR3 sequence reads: CASSQGLAYNEQFF. The DNA of the CDR3 is TGTGCCAGCAGCCAGGGACTAGCCTACAATGAGCAGTTCTTC.

As concerns this clonotype: A much bigger clone sits one base away, suggesting this may be a read error. This chain uses TRBV11-2 with TRBJ2-1; D might be TRBD2 (5 bases). Trimming shortened V by 1 base and J by 10 bases, and 17 bases separated the two germline ends. Germline V gives CDR1 SGHAT, CDR2 FQNNGV. The CDR3 totals 15 residues. The CDR3 is CASSLVYGISYEQFF. The CDR3 region has the DNA TGTGCCAGCAGCTTAGTATACGGGATCAGCTACGAGCAGTTCTTC.

The chain employs TRBV6-4 and TRBJ1-1, with D perhaps matching TRBD1 (6 bases). This CDR3 has 14 residues. The V and J ends lost 7 bases and 1 base respectively, with 13 bases between them. Germline CDR1 is MRHNA and CDR2 is SNTAGT. The CDR3 sequence: CASNRDTENTEAFF. CDR3 nucleotides: TGTGCCAGCAATAGGGACACCGAGAACACTGAAGCTTTCTTT.

This clonotype has just a few counts. The chain links TRBV7-9 to TRBJ2-1; D ambiguous. Germline CDR1 is SEHNR and CDR2 is FQNEAQ (reference sequence). V was cut by 8 bases and J by 8 bases, with 10 bases left in between. The CDR3 is 11 amino acids. DNA of the CDR3: TGTGCCAGCTCCTGGGCGGATGAGCAGTTCTTC. This sequence encodes CASSWADEQFF.

This clonotype was picked up many times. The chain links TRBV2 to TRBJ1-1, with 7 bases aligning to TRBD1. The CDR3 contains 14 residues. Losses at the gene ends were 6 bases for V and 1 base for J; bases not matched to a gene: 5. CDR1 and CDR2 (germline): SNHLY, FYNNEI. CDR3: CASSPGGGNTEAFF. DNA for the CDR3: TGTGCCAGCAGCCCAGGGGGGGGGAACACTGAAGCTTTCTTT. Based on the CDR3 plus reference TRBV2 and TRBJ1-1, the full variable domain is EPEVTQTPSHQVTQMGQEVILRCVPISNHLYFYWYRQILGQKVEFLVSFYNNEISEKSEIFDDQFSVERPDGSNFTLKIRSTKLEDSAMYFCASSPGGGNTEAFFGQGTRLTVV.

This clonotype was seen ten or more times. DNA for the CDR3: TGTGCCAGCAGGGAGTTTGGCACTGAAGCTTTCTTT. Its translation is CASREFGTEAFF. The V gene is TRBV12-3 or TRBV12-4, the J gene TRBJ1-1; D remains unclear. Trimming pared 6 bases from V and 4 bases from J, leaving 9 bases between. The CDR3 contains 12 residues.

For this clonotype: One base away lies a much larger clone, so this may be a sequencing read error. This rearrangement joins TRBV20-1 to TRBJ1-1; 7 bases map to TRBD1. Germline-derived CDR1 and CDR2 are DFQATT and SNEGSKA (reference sequence). This CDR3 comprises 14 residues. V lost 5 bases, J lost 4 bases, and 10 bases stayed unmatched. CDR3 sequence reads: CSAGGGREGTEAFF. The CDR3 DNA follows: TGCAGTGCTGGAGGGGGCAGGGAGGGCACTGAAGCTTTCTTT.

This clonotype was recorded a few times. The chain has TRBV19 and TRBJ2-7; 9 bases are shared with TRBD1. Per germline, CDR1 LNHDA and CDR2 SQIVND (reference sequence). With V trimmed by 4 bases and J by 2 bases, 3 bases remained unmatched. CDR3 length: 14 amino acids. CDR3 amino acids: CASSTGTGPYEQYF. The CDR3 region has the DNA TGTGCCAGTAGTACCGGGACAGGGCCCTACGAGCAGTACTTC.

This clonotype was counted a few times. The chain is built from TRBV20-1 and TRBJ1-2, with TRBD1 identical over 10 bases. The CDR3 runs to 17 residues. V shed 1 base, J shed 7 bases, and the junction held 15 bases outside the gene matches. CDR1 and CDR2 from the germline V gene are DFQATT and SNEGSKA (reference sequence). CDR3 in DNA: TGCAGTGCTAGAGTCCCCGGCGGGACAGGGGTAGAAGGTGGCTACACCTTC. This encodes CSARVPGGTGVEGGYTF.

Comments on this clonotype: Just one base apart from a much larger clone, this may be a read error. The chain recombines TRBV20-1 with TRBJ1-2; possibly TRBD1 for D (5 bases). The germline V gene has CDR1 DFQATT and CDR2 SNEGSKA (reference sequence). This CDR3 region has 14 residues. The CDR3 is CSAGDFGGPYGYTF. For the CDR3, the DNA is TGCAGTGCTGGAGATTTCGGGGGACCCTATGGCTACACCTTC.

This clonotype turned up a few times. The rearrangement links TRBV12-3 or TRBV12-4 to TRBJ2-1, with 7 bases identical to TRBD1. With 7 bases clipped from V and 2 bases from J, the junction kept 8 bases outside the gene matches. The CDR3 sequence is 15 residues long. The CDR3 DNA is TGTGCCAGCACCGACAGGGTGTATACCTACAATGAGCAGTTCTTC. The encoded protein is CASTDRVYTYNEQFF.

This clonotype turned up a few times. The gene calls are TRBV2 and TRBJ1-1, with D perhaps TRBD1 (5 bases). Germline V gene sequence: CDR1 SNHLY, CDR2 FYNNEI. CDR3 length: 14 residues. Trimming removed 8 bases from V and 5 bases from J, with 18 bases in between. The CDR3 reads CASSFSGSWTEAFF. CDR3 coding DNA: TGTGCCAGCTCATTCTCAGGGAGTTGGACTGAAGCTTTCTTT.

This clonotype has at least ten counts. The rearrangement links TRBV2 to TRBJ1-3; D is ambiguous. CDR1 is SNHLY, CDR2 FYNNEI, per germline. CDR3 length: 13 residues. V shed 5 bases and J shed 2 bases, with 7 bases lying between them. The CDR3 region is CASSFGAGNTIYF. In nucleotides, the CDR3 is TGTGCCAGCAGTTTTGGGGCTGGAAACACCATATATTTT.

The chain combines TRBV11-2 with TRBJ2-7, with a weak D call TRBD2 (6 bases). The CDR3 is 15 amino acids. Germline V gene sequence: CDR1 SGHAT, CDR2 FQNNGV. Between the trimmed V and J ends, which lost 0 bases and 0 bases, there was a span of 9 bases. The CDR3 bases are TGTGCCAGCAGCTTAGAGGGAGGCCTCTCCTACGAGCAGTACTTC. As protein: CASSLEGGLSYEQYF.

This clonotype has more than one count but fewer than ten. The rearrangement uses TRBV7-3 and TRBJ2-2; D gene ambiguous. This CDR3 is 15 amino acids long. V was pared by 2 bases and J by 4 bases, with 11 bases between. Germline CDR1 and CDR2: SGHTA and FQGTGA. CDR3 loop: CASSLFSGSTGELFF. CDR3 sequence (DNA): TGTGCCAGCAGCTTATTTTCGGGCAGCACCGGGGAGCTGTTTTTT.

There are many counts of this clonotype. V is TRBV20-1 and J is TRBJ2-7; D may be TRBD2 (6 bases). CDR3 length: 14 amino acids. Germline V gene data show CDR1 as DFQATT and CDR2 as SNEGSKA (reference sequence). With 1 base removed from V and 2 bases from J, the gap between germline ends came to 12 bases. In nucleotides, the CDR3 is TGCAGTGCTAGAGTGGCGGGATCTGCCTACGAGCAGTACTTC. It codes for CSARVAGSAYEQYF.

The V gene is TRBV6-5, the J gene TRBJ2-1; either TRBD1 or TRBD2 may supply D (6 bases each). This CDR3 comprises 15 residues. From germline, CDR1 is MNHEY and CDR2 SVGAGI. Between the trimmed V and J ends, which lost 2 bases and 6 bases, there was a span of 14 bases. The CDR3 sequence: CASSYAGIGGNEQFF. As DNA, the CDR3 is TGTGCCAGCAGTTACGCGGGGATAGGGGGCAATGAGCAGTTCTTC.

Ten or more counts support this clonotype. V usage is TRBV20-1 and J usage is TRBJ2-3, with D perhaps matching TRBD1 or TRBD2 (6 bases each). Germline V gene sequence: CDR1 DFQATT, CDR2 SNEGSKA (reference sequence). The CDR3 sequence is 15 residues long. Trimming shortened V by 3 bases and J by 1 base, and 14 bases separated the two germline ends. DNA for the CDR3: TGCAGTGCTAGCGGGGGCCCGTTAGGCACAGATACGCAGTATTTT. It encodes CSASGGPLGTDTQYF.

The chain is built from TRBV24-1 and TRBJ2-5; D gene uncertain. CDR3 size: 12 residues. V was shortened by 5 bases and J by 1 base, with 4 bases between the two germline ends. Germline V gene lookup returns CDR1 KGHDR and CDR2 SFDVKD. CDR3 nucleotide sequence: TGTGCCACCAGTGTGGCCCAAGAGACCCAGTACTTC. The encoded protein is CATSVAQETQYF.

This clonotype was counted ten times or more. V gene TRBV9 combines with J gene TRBJ2-7; tentatively, D is TRBD1 (6 bases). The CDR3 runs 16 residues. V dropped 2 bases and J dropped 6 bases, with 21 bases sitting between them. Germline CDR1 reads SGDLS; CDR2 reads YYNGEE. CDR3 sequence (DNA): TGTGCCAGCAGCGTGGAACCGGGACACCCCCTAGGCGAGCAGTACTTC. Amino acid sequence: CASSVEPGHPLGEQYF.

This clonotype was recorded a few times. The chain links TRBV7-3 to TRBJ2-3; tentative D call: TRBD2 (7 bases). This CDR3 has 15 residues. Trimming removed 5 bases from V and 5 bases from J, with 17 bases in between. Germline assignment: CDR1 SGHTA and CDR2 FQGTGA. CDR3 in amino acids: CASSRVGGTLDTQYF. CDR3 nucleotide sequence: TGTGCCAGCAGCCGGGTGGGAGGGACACTAGATACGCAGTATTTT.

This clonotype was seen ten or more times. The chain employs TRBV11-2 and TRBJ2-7; D is perhaps TRBD1 or TRBD2 (6 bases each). The CDR3 covers 16 residues. The V end was cut by 5 bases, the J end by 3 bases, with 20 bases between. Germline CDR1 reads SGHAT; CDR2 reads FQNNGV. The chain's CDR3 is CASSQDSVGGNYEQYF. CDR3 in DNA: TGTGCCAGCAGCCAAGACTCAGTGGGGGGCAACTACGAGCAGTACTTC.

This clonotype was detected a few times. The rearrangement uses TRBV6-1 and TRBJ1-1; TRBD1 aligns across 10 bases. In germline, CDR1 is MNHNS, CDR2 SASEGT. The CDR3 runs to 13 residues. V lost 6 bases to trimming and J lost 10 bases; unmatched junction nucleotides: 8. Here the CDR3 reads CASSRDRGLSAFF. The CDR3 DNA is TGTGCCAGCAGCCGGGACAGGGGTTTATCAGCTTTCTTT.

The V call is TRBV9, the J call TRBJ2-1, with TRBD2 matching over 10 bases. The CDR3 has 17 residues. J gave up 4 bases and V 2 bases, and 9 bases lay outside the gene matches. Germline loops: CDR1 SGDLS, CDR2 YYNGEE. This CDR3 reads CASSVSSGSLIYNEQFF. Here the CDR3 DNA reads TGTGCCAGCAGCGTCTCTAGCGGGAGTCTTATTTACAATGAGCAGTTCTTC.

The V call is TRBV30, the J call TRBJ1-1; D may be TRBD1 (5 bases). The CDR3 has 15 amino acids. V was clipped by 3 bases and J by 1 base, with 15 bases between them. CDR1 and CDR2 (germline): GTSNPN, SVGIG (reference sequence). The chain's CDR3 is CAWRRGGTGNTEAFF. The DNA for the CDR3 is TGTGCCTGGAGGCGCGGGGGGACGGGGAACACTGAAGCTTTCTTT.

This clonotype was counted many times. This chain uses TRBV2 with TRBJ1-6; perhaps TRBD1 as D (5 bases). V was clipped by 8 bases and J by 8 bases, with 10 bases between them. CDR3 length: 12 residues. Per the germline V gene, CDR1 is SNHLY and CDR2 is FYNNEI. This chain's CDR3 is CASVQGYSPLHF. The CDR3 nucleotides read TGTGCCAGCGTCCAGGGTTATTCACCCCTCCACTTT.

In its sample, this clonotype was seen a few times. The chain is built from TRBV19 and TRBJ2-7, with unresolved D. The CDR3 loop spans 15 amino acids. The V gene lost 1 base and the J gene lost 3 bases, with 13 bases spanning the gap. Per germline, CDR1 LNHDA and CDR2 SQIVND (reference sequence). In DNA form, the CDR3 reads TGTGCCAGTAGTATAGGGAGTTCCGCTCTCTACGAGCAGTACTTC. Translation gives CASSIGSSALYEQYF. The entire variable domain, with the rest obtained from reference TRBV19 and TRBJ2-7, is as follows: DGGITQSPKYLFRKEGQNVTLSCEQNLNHDAMYWYRQDPGQGLRLIYYSQIVNDFQKGDIAEGYSVSREKKESFPLTVTSAQKNPTAFYLCASSIGSSALYEQYFGPGTRLTVT.

The gene calls are TRBV10-3 and TRBJ1-2; D possibly corresponds to TRBD1 (5 bases). The CDR3 has 13 residues. The V gene's germline CDR1 is ENHRY and CDR2 SYGVKD. V lost 1 base, J lost 8 bases, and 11 bases lay in between. As DNA, the CDR3 is TGTGCCATCAGTGAGTTGGGGACGCTCGGCTACACCTTC. Its translation: CAISELGTLGYTF.

This clonotype was seen ten or more times. The rearrangement links TRBV5-1 to TRBJ2-1; D unclear. This CDR3 is 14 amino acids long. Germline assignment: CDR1 SGHRS and CDR2 YFSETQ. Trimming removed 5 bases from V and 6 bases from J, with 15 bases in between. This CDR3 is CASRSLKGSNEQFF. Here the CDR3 DNA reads TGCGCCAGCAGATCCCTGAAGGGAAGCAATGAGCAGTTCTTC.

This chain links TRBV25-1 with TRBJ2-1, with 13 bases aligning to TRBD2. V shed 4 bases, J shed 5 bases, and the junction held 5 bases outside the gene matches. Germline CDR1 is MGHDK and CDR2 is SYGVNS. The CDR3 runs 16 residues. In DNA, the CDR3 is TGTGCCAGCAGTGTATTGGGACTAGCGGGGAACAATGAGCAGTTCTTC. This codes for CASSVLGLAGNNEQFF. The entire variable domain, with the rest obtained from reference TRBV25-1 and TRBJ2-1, is as follows: EADIYQTPRYLVIGTGKKITLECSQTMGHDKMYWYQQDPGMELHLIHYSYGVNSTEKGDLSSESTVSRIRTEHFPLTLESARPSHTSQYLCASSVLGLAGNNEQFFGPGTRLTVL.